The 29 T cell receptor beta chains below were found in one sample sequenced in a study of PD-1 blockade in classical Hodgkin lymphoma. TCRdb's table, derived via immunoSEQ multiplex PCR, lists solely in-frame clones and lacks some. This table holds 85,000 to 90,000 clones, just over 90% found once. As for time point: cycle 4 day 1 (C4D1), after 6 weeks of nivolumab. All the patients suffered relapse after autologous stem cell transplantation, and brentuximab vedotin exposure differed. The sequenced sample was peripheral blood mononuclear cells (PBMCs), obtained before the fourth cycle of nivolumab. These TCRs come from a human donor with classical Hodgkin lymphoma.

The chain has TRBV15 and TRBJ2-7; D gene unclear. Trimming pared 0 bases from V and 4 bases from J, leaving 7 bases between. The CDR3 has 13 amino acids. Per germline, CDR1 LNHNV and CDR2 YYDKDF (reference sequence). The CDR3 region is CATSRDVGYEQYF. CDR3 nucleotide sequence: TGTGCCACCAGCAGAGATGTAGGGTACGAGCAGTACTTC.

Comments on this clone: One junction end does not reproduce the germline sequence, and a read error may be involved. The V gene is TRBV2, the J gene TRBJ2-7; 7 positions agree with TRBD1. Looked up from germline, CDR1 is SNHLY and CDR2 is FYNNEI. The CDR3 sequence is 15 residues long. This CDR3 reads CASREAGQEYYEQYF. The DNA for the CDR3 is TGTGCCAGCAGGGAAGCAGGACAGGAGTACTACGAGCAGTACTTC.

This clone was counted a single time. The chain is built from TRBV10-1 and TRBJ1-4, with TRBD1 identical over 7 bases. J lost 4 bases, V lost 3 bases, and 5 bases had no gene match. In germline, CDR1 is WNHNN, CDR2 SYGVQD (reference sequence). The CDR3 covers 15 residues. The CDR3 nucleotides read TGCGCCAGCAGTGAATTCCGGGACAGTAATGAAAAACTGTTTTTT. Translated, it gives CASSEFRDSNEKLFF.

The chain links TRBV27 to TRBJ1-4; TRBD1 agrees at 10 bases. Germline trimming cut 4 bases from V and 7 bases from J; bases unmatched to any gene: 0. The CDR3 length is 13 residues. Germline V gene lookup returns CDR1 MNHEY and CDR2 SMNVEV (reference sequence). The CDR3 bases are TGTGCCAGCAGTTGGGACAGGGGTGAAAAACTGTTTTTT. Translation gives CASSWDRGEKLFF. The whole variable domain, filled in from reference TRBV27 and TRBJ1-4, reads EAQVTQNPRYLITVTGKKLTVTCSQNMNHEYMSWYRQDPGLGLRQIYYSMNVEVTDKGDVPEGYKVSRKEKRNFPLILESPSPNQTSLYFCASSWDRGEKLFFGSGTQLSVL.

A few counts support this clone. V and J are TRBV18 and TRBJ1-1; a weak D match, TRBD1 (5 bases). With 1 base removed from V and 2 bases from J, the gap between germline ends came to 11 bases. In germline, CDR1 is KGHSH, CDR2 LQKENI. The CDR3 runs to 15 residues. CDR3 protein: CASSPRQLINTEAFF. The CDR3 nucleotides read TGTGCCAGCTCACCACGACAGCTGATCAACACTGAAGCTTTCTTT.

About this clone itself: In the same sample, other DNA sequences code for this CDR3. This rearrangement joins TRBV9 to TRBJ2-7; D call uncertain. The CDR3 loop spans 11 amino acids. Germline CDR1 is SGDLS and CDR2 is YYNGEE. Trimming took off 4 bases at V and 4 bases at J, with 6 bases between the two ends. The CDR3 here is CASSPGYEQYF. CDR3 DNA sequence: TGTGCCAGCAGCCCCGGATACGAGCAGTACTTC.

This rearrangement joins TRBV30 to TRBJ1-5; the D is unclear. Trimming cost V 1 base and J 5 bases, with 12 bases left between them. The CDR3 runs to 14 residues. Looked up from germline, CDR1 is GTSNPN and CDR2 is SVGIG (reference sequence). The CDR3 region is CAWSALTVDQPQHF. The CDR3, as DNA: TGTGCCTGGAGTGCCTTAACGGTCGATCAGCCCCAGCATTTT.

This chain connects TRBV28 to TRBJ2-3; TRBD2 matches at 11 bases. The trim removed 6 bases at V and 1 base at J, leaving 3 bases unmatched. CDR1 is MDHEN, CDR2 SYDVKM, per germline. The CDR3 runs to 15 residues. CDR3 loop: CASSRSGGGTDTQYF. The CDR3 region has the DNA TGTGCCAGCAGCCGTAGCGGGGGGGGCACAGATACGCAGTATTTT.

The chain is built from TRBV9 and TRBJ2-5; a possible D gene is TRBD1 (5 bases). From germline, CDR1 is SGDLS and CDR2 YYNGEE. V shed 4 bases and J shed 10 bases, with 11 bases lying between them. This CDR3 has 11 amino acids. The CDR3 is CASSFRDSQYF. The CDR3 nucleotides read TGTGCCAGCAGCTTTCGTGACAGCCAGTACTTC.

The chain joins TRBV7-3 to TRBJ2-7; D might be TRBD1 or TRBD2, each matching 5 bases. The germline V gene has CDR1 SGHTA and CDR2 FQGTGA. V was clipped by 3 bases and J by 0 bases, with 6 bases between them. The length of the CDR3 is 13 residues. The CDR3 is CASSFGASYEQYF. The CDR3 DNA reads as TGTGCCAGCAGCTTCGGGGCCTCCTACGAGCAGTACTTC.

This clone was detected only once. The rearrangement uses TRBV6-5 and TRBJ2-1, with 8 bases fitting TRBD2. The J segment lost 3 bases and the V segment lost 7 bases, leaving 5 bases of the junction unmatched. CDR1 is MNHEY and CDR2 is SVGAGI in the germline V gene. The CDR3 has 14 amino acids. The CDR3 nucleotides read TGTGCCAGCACCACGGGGGGGTACTACAATGAGCAGTTCTTC. As protein: CASTTGGYYNEQFF.

V usage is TRBV6-5 and J usage is TRBJ2-2, with unresolved D. The CDR3 is made up of 16 amino acids. Trimming removed 0 bases from V and 3 bases from J, with 11 bases in between. Germline-derived CDR1 and CDR2 are MNHEY and SVGAGI. The CDR3 DNA reads TGTGCCAGCAGTTACTCACAGCTTACCTACACCGGGGAGCTGTTTTTT. Its protein is CASSYSQLTYTGELFF.

In this sample, this clone turned up once. The chain uses TRBV28 and TRBJ1-3, with D maybe TRBD1 (6 bases). V was cut by 4 bases and J by 3 bases, with 13 bases left in between. The germline gives CDR1 MDHEN, CDR2 SYDVKM. The CDR3 sequence is 15 residues long. The CDR3 here is CASSYEGVIGNTIYF. Here the CDR3 DNA reads TGTGCCAGCAGTTACGAGGGGGTCATTGGAAACACCATATATTTT.

The chain employs TRBV4-2 and TRBJ2-3, with D perhaps matching TRBD2 (6 bases). Trimming cost V 1 base and J 2 bases, with 10 bases left between them. Germline assignment: CDR1 LGHNA and CDR2 YNFKEQ. This CDR3 contains 15 residues. Here the CDR3 DNA reads TGTGCCAGCAGCCAAGGTGGCGGGGCCACAGATACGCAGTATTTT. Protein product: CASSQGGGATDTQYF.

This clone was detected only once. The chain joins TRBV11-2 to TRBJ1-2; D is possibly TRBD1 (6 bases). Germline V gene data show CDR1 as SGHAT and CDR2 as FQNNGV. This CDR3 has 13 amino acids. Trimming shortened V by 4 bases and J by 5 bases, and 11 bases separated the two germline ends. The CDR3 DNA reads TGTGCCAGCAGCTCAGGACAGACTTATGGCTACACCTTC. It yields the protein CASSSGQTYGYTF.

The chain recombines TRBV7-6 with TRBJ1-5; D is ambiguous. Germline CDR1 and CDR2: SGHVS and FNYEAQ. V dropped 1 base and J dropped 7 bases, with 8 bases sitting between them. This CDR3 comprises 13 residues. CDR3 region: CASSLEGYQPQHF. As DNA, the CDR3 is TGTGCCAGCAGCTTAGAGGGTTACCAGCCCCAGCATTTT.

This clone was counted a single time. The chain carries TRBV7-2 and TRBJ2-5; D perhaps matches TRBD1 (5 bases). CDR3 length: 14 residues. From germline, CDR1 is SGHTA and CDR2 FQGNSA. Trimming pared 1 base from V and 5 bases from J, leaving 11 bases between. CDR3 DNA sequence: TGTGCCAGCAGCTTAGTCTGGGGCTTGGAGACCCAGTACTTC. Translation gives CASSLVWGLETQYF.

The chain is built from TRBV10-2 and TRBJ2-1, with 14 positions matching TRBD2. Germline assignment: CDR1 WSHSY and CDR2 SAAADI. Trimming removed 2 bases from V and 11 bases from J; junction bases left unmatched: 11. This CDR3 region has 17 residues. The CDR3 here is CASSEPKPGLAGVKQFF. The CDR3 nucleotides read TGCGCCAGCAGTGAGCCAAAACCGGGACTAGCGGGAGTGAAGCAGTTCTTC.

The chain is built from TRBV6-4 and TRBJ2-7; 8 bases line up with TRBD1. From germline, CDR1 is MRHNA and CDR2 SNTAGT. CDR3 length: 13 residues. After removal of 7 bases from V and 5 bases from J, the junction contained 7 bases not matched to a gene. DNA for the CDR3: TGTGCCAGCACGAGCAGGGGGCTCCACGAGCAGTACTTC. Its protein product is CASTSRGLHEQYF.

V gene TRBV2 combines with J gene TRBJ1-4; unclear D gene. The CDR3 has 14 amino acids. Per germline, CDR1 SNHLY and CDR2 FYNNEI. V lost 7 bases and J 3 bases, leaving 12 bases between the germline ends. CDR3 in amino acids: CASKASGSNEKLFF. The CDR3 coding sequence is TGTGCCAGCAAGGCGTCAGGTTCTAATGAAAAACTGTTTTTT.

The chain has TRBV5-6 and TRBJ2-7, with TRBD1 matching over 11 bases. Germline V gives CDR1 SGHDT, CDR2 YYEEEE. The trim removed 3 bases at V and 6 bases at J, leaving 8 bases unmatched. This CDR3 is 15 amino acids long. CDR3 sequence (DNA): TGTGCCAGCAGCTACGGACAGGGGGCGCGGAGCGAGCAGTACTTC. Translated: CASSYGQGARSEQYF. The complete variable domain, with remaining parts taken from reference TRBV5-6 and TRBJ2-7, reads DAGVTQSPTHLIKTRGQQVTLRCSPKSGHDTVSWYQQALGQGPQFIFQYYEEEERQRGNFPDRFSGHQFPNYSSELNVNALLLGDSALYLCASSYGQGARSEQYFGPGTRLTVT.

V gene TRBV6-1 combines with J gene TRBJ1-1, with TRBD1 matching 11 bases. The V and J ends lost 5 bases and 4 bases, in that order; junction bases with no gene match: 6. The CDR3 sequence is 15 residues long. Germline V gene data show CDR1 as MNHNS and CDR2 as SASEGT. Here the CDR3 DNA reads TGTGCCAGCAGTTCATGGGACAGGGGGTCCACTGAAGCTTTCTTT. Its protein product is CASSSWDRGSTEAFF.

J is TRBJ2-5 and V is TRBV9, with TRBD2 matching 9 bases. The CDR3 extends over 15 amino acids. Germline CDR1 reads SGDLS; CDR2 reads YYNGEE. The junction had 7 bases not matched to a gene; V was cut back by 3 bases and J by 4 bases. CDR3 residues: CASSDLSGGLETQYF. CDR3 DNA sequence: TGTGCCAGCAGCGACCTTAGCGGGGGATTAGAGACCCAGTACTTC.

The sample holds one count of this clone. The chain is built from TRBV28 and TRBJ2-3; TRBD2 matches 14 bases. CDR1 and CDR2 from the germline V gene are MDHEN and SYDVKM. There are 14 residues in the CDR3. Trimming at V came to 6 bases and at J to 5 bases, leaving 1 base not matched to a gene. The DNA of the CDR3 is TGTGCCAGCAGGACTAGCGGGGGGGGAGATACGCAGTATTTT. Its translation: CASRTSGGGDTQYF. The full variable domain, with the rest looked up from reference TRBV28 and TRBJ2-3, is DVKVTQSSRYLVKRTGEKVFLECVQDMDHENMFWYRQDPGLGLRLIYFSYDVKMKEKGDIPEGYSVSREKKERFSLILESASTNQTSMYLCASRTSGGGDTQYFGPGTRLTVL.

This sequence joins TRBV4-1 and TRBJ2-7; the D call may be TRBD1 or TRBD2 (6 bases each). The CDR3 has 14 residues. Germline CDR1 is MGHRA and CDR2 is YSYEKL. Trimming removed 0 bases at V and 6 bases at J, with 12 bases between. DNA for the CDR3: TGCGCCAGCAGCCAAGATCCGGGGGCGGGCGAGCAGTACTTC. Protein product: CASSQDPGAGEQYF.

The chain uses TRBV19 and TRBJ2-1; D unresolved. CDR1 and CDR2 (germline): LNHDA, SQIVND (reference sequence). CDR3 size: 16 residues. Trimming removed 3 bases from V and 3 bases from J, with 15 bases in between. CDR3 in DNA: TGTGCCAGTAGTATTGCAGCCTACTTTATCTACAATGAGCAGTTCTTC. Amino acid sequence: CASSIAAYFIYNEQFF.

The chain combines TRBV6-5 with TRBJ2-5, with TRBD2 identical over 8 bases. The CDR3 loop spans 13 amino acids. With 6 bases clipped from V and 4 bases from J, the junction kept 4 bases outside the gene matches. Germline CDR1 MNHEY, CDR2 SVGAGI. In nucleotides, the CDR3 is TGTGCCAGCAGCCGGGGGGGGTCAGAGACCCAGTACTTC. Translated: CASSRGGSETQYF.

V and J are TRBV5-4 and TRBJ2-2; no clear D. The V gene's germline CDR1 is SGHNT and CDR2 YYREEE (reference sequence). The V end lost 0 bases, the J end lost 1 base, and 10 bases lay between the germline ends. There are 16 residues in the CDR3. The DNA for the CDR3 is TGTGCCAGCAGCTTGGATCAGTCAGGGAACACCGGGGAGCTGTTTTTT. Translation gives CASSLDQSGNTGELFF. Full variable domain (outside the CDR3, taken from reference TRBV5-4 and TRBJ2-2): ETGVTQSPTHLIKTRGQQVTLRCSSQSGHNTVSWYQQALGQGPQFIFQYYREEENGRGNFPPRFSGLQFPNYSSELNVNALELDDSALYLCASSLDQSGNTGELFFGEGSRLTVL.

J is TRBJ1-1 and V is TRBV6-5; D call uncertain. V gave up 7 bases and J gave up 7 bases, with 13 bases separating them. Per the germline V gene, CDR1 is MNHEY and CDR2 is SVGAGI. The CDR3 extends over 12 amino acids. The CDR3 sequence: CASTSKNFEAFF. DNA for the CDR3: TGTGCCAGCACCTCTAAGAATTTTGAAGCTTTCTTT.